The sequence of this TCR beta chain was determined in a study of CD8+ T cells in alopecia areata. The study's findings and limits: The link between baseline CD8+ expansion and response remains uncertain with one nonresponder. For patients receiving tofacitinib, scalp clonality and expanded CD8+ clones among the top 100 significantly decreased. Lesional scalp displayed greater clonality than normal scalp, most notably in alopecia totalis/universalis.

TCR sequencing used cDNA made by reverse transcription of extracted RNA. Sequenced by immunoSEQ multiplex PCR; TCRdb stores in-frame clones only, minus some. The sample holds 95,000 to 100,000 clones, 60% to 75% seen once. In regard to this clone: What it binds is not known.

Regarding treatment: oral pan-JAK inhibitor, 5-10 mg twice daily. PBMCs provided sorted CD4+ and CD8+ T cells. Sequencing used CD8+ T cells sorted from blood, obtained at week 4, from a patient treated with tofacitinib. The TCR was taken from a human donor with alopecia areata.

This CDR3 reads CASSPTTPTSTDTQYF. The DNA for the CDR3 is TGTGCCAGCAGCCCGACTACGCCCACTAGCACAGATACGCAGTATTTT. This chain connects TRBV5-6 to TRBJ2-3; a possible D gene is TRBD2 (5 bases). Germline assignment: CDR1 SGHDT and CDR2 YYEEEE. The CDR3 is 16 residues long. V lost 4 bases to trimming and J lost 0 bases, with 15 bases between them.